Here is one T cell receptor (beta chain) with its context. TCRdb keeps only in-frame clones here, not all; method: immunoSEQ multiplex PCR. The data contain under 200,000 clones, around 80% of them singletons. The data stem from a study of blood T cell repertoires in COVID-19. The ends were cut back, 5 bases at V and 0 bases at J, with 11 bases in the middle. The CDR3 sequence is 15 residues long. From germline, CDR1 is SNHLY and CDR2 FYNNEI. Sequenced input: PBMCs or T cells enriched from blood (not recorded which). This receptor was taken from a woman between 50 and 59 years old in a cohort exposed to, infected with or recovered from COVID-19 (not recorded which). The rearrangement uses TRBV2 and TRBJ1-3, with D maybe TRBD1 (5 bases). CDR3 amino acids: CASSFTQGSGNTIYF. DNA for the CDR3: TGTGCCAGCAGTTTCACCCAGGGCTCTGGAAACACCATATATTTT.